This record looks at one T cell receptor beta chain sequence and its context. The antigen is not known. Sequenced by immunoSEQ multiplex PCR; TCRdb stores in-frame clones only, minus some. Here the sample spans more than 30,000 clones, about 83% being singletons. The data stem from a study of lymphopenia after photon versus proton radiotherapy. Study-wide findings and caveats: Post-nadir TCR diversity decline inversely tracked overall survival among those who died. Proton therapy kept repertoires fairly stable, unlike photons, which gained effector/memory cells. Only patients who died were analyzed for survival; proton advantage is unproven. Post-nadir diversity loss with photons came from oligoclonal expansion, particularly CD8+ Temra cells.

The sequence derives from a man aged 50-60 years with gastric cancer. Source: peripheral blood, taken from a patient treated with photon-based radiotherapy.

The CDR3 region has the DNA TGCAGCGTTTTTTGGGGGGGCCTCGGTGAGACCCAGTACTTC. The encoded protein is CSVFWGGLGETQYF. The rearrangement joins TRBV29-1 to TRBJ2-5; D possibly corresponds to TRBD2 (7 bases). The CDR3 is made up of 14 amino acids. Germline CDR1 SQVTM, CDR2 ANQGSEA. V lost 5 bases and J lost 5, with 18 bases in between. Together with reference TRBV29-1 and TRBJ2-5, the CDR3 gives the full variable domain: SAVISQKPSRDICQRGTSLTIQCQVDSQVTMMFWYRQQPGQSLTLIATANQGSEATYESGFVIDKFPISRPNLTFSTLTVSNMSPEDSSIYLCSVFWGGLGETQYFGPGTRLLVL.